This TCR beta chain comes out of a study of neurological immune-mediated disorders (dated by TCRdb to between 2017 and 2020). Concerning the study at large: Using UMI-based sequencing, the study compared peripheral blood TCR-beta repertoires from patients with HTLV-I-associated myelopathy (HAM/TSP), patients with multiple sclerosis, and healthy controls. The approximately 100 TCR-beta libraries included longitudinal samples, technical triplicates and paired sorted CD4+ and CD8+ T-cell subsets alongside PBMC samples. Longitudinal HAM/TSP donors and healthy donors each had 3 time-points at intervals of about 3-45 months. Of the 70 or so subjects in the cohort, some 15 were HAM/TSP patients, around 34 were multiple sclerosis patients, and some 20 were healthy controls.

cDNA was synthesized by template-switch 5'RACE using a primer with a 10-nucleotide random unique molecular identifier that tagged each TCR transcript. Over 180 million TCR-beta sequences, covering 15-18 subjects, were produced in each sequencing run. The RNeasy kit was used to extract total RNA. The KAPA Real-time Library Amplification kit was used to amplify TCR-beta VDJ regions with primers targeting the TCR constant region and the 5'RACE anchor. A first PCR added sample indexes and Illumina adaptors, after which a second PCR increased the library yield. After Ampure bead purification, the TCR product of roughly 650 bp was size-selected on a 2% E-gel SizeSelection system. Before pooling, library quality was assessed on a Bioanalyzer, concentration was determined with Qubit, and library quantification was performed with the Kapa Library Quantification kit. An Illumina HiSeq 2500 was used to sequence the libraries paired-end at 2 x 150 bp. To increase sequence diversity, about 25-30% phiX was spiked into each library pool. Regarding the original processing steps: Quality-filtered reads were processed with the UMI-based MiGEC pipeline, and over 90% of raw TCR sequences were removed by the MiGEC pipeline during error correction. VDJ genes were aligned to IMGT germline references, and clonotypes were defined by unique CDR3 amino acid sequence plus V-J genes. Clonal expansion, Shannon diversity and CDR3 relatedness (CalcPairwiseDistances, ClusterSamples) were evaluated with VDJtools, and phylogenetic trees were built with CLCbio workbench. Expanded clones were defined as having at least 8 unique UMIs, based on coefficient-of-variation modelling across technical triplicates. TCRdb cleaned the public reads at Q25 with fastp, built clones with MiXCR and kept in-frame beta chains. For every CDR3 protein sequence, its rows merge into one entry that carries the most common genes and DNA. The V and J calls shown here were made by TCRdb, not taken from the authors' results. This sample is represented by around 69,000 distinct CDR3 sequences; 9.5% to 13% of them were singletons. Together, the top ten hold approximately 10% of the sample.

In this sample, this clonotype turned up many times. Its antigen remains unidentified. The sample holds no much larger clone one base away, and base qualities are not on file. Germline trimming amounts to 2 bases on V and 4 bases on J, with 11 as the count of junction bases outside the gene matches. The CDR3 starts with the cysteine, ends with the phenylalanine, and has 17 residues. The read is trimmed to its CDR3 DNA, 51 bases read in frame from base 1. The germline V gene sets CDR1 to SGHDT and CDR2 to YYEEEE. The time point label here, explained by the study, means: longitudinal time-point 1 (baseline). The healthy controls were volunteers from a blood bank in Maryland, USA. Unsorted PBMC libraries were generated from 2 million PBMCs stored in RNAlater at -80 °C until RNA extraction. PBMCs were separated from peripheral blood using Ficoll-Hypaque density gradient centrifugation and then cryopreserved in liquid nitrogen.

The investigation overall reported the following: TCR clonal expansion was greatest in HAM/TSP patients and smallest in MS patients, who ranked below even healthy controls. No identical CDR3 amino acid sequences were shared among expanded clones across subjects, suggesting private TCR-beta repertoires in all groups.

The receptor was isolated from a man aged 30 to 45 in good health. The sample comprised PBMCs. This receptor chain uses TRBV5-6 and TRBJ2-7; 11 bases in between match TRBD2. The CDR3 loop reads CASSLRLTSGDLYEQYF. The DNA reads TGTGCCAGCAGCTTACGGTTGACTAGCGGGGATTTATACGAGCAGTACTTC.